The sequence of this T cell receptor (beta chain) was determined in a study of T cell changes during pregnancy in multiple sclerosis. Profiling relied on immunoSEQ multiplex PCR, and the TCRdb table lists in-frame clones only, not all of them. The data show fewer than 25,000 clones, with about 89% seen just once and around 0.67% held by the top ten. The J segment lost 7 bases and the V segment lost 0 bases, leaving 8 bases of the junction unmatched. Germline CDR1 and CDR2: KGHSH and LQKENI. The CDR3 is made up of 16 amino acids. The V call is TRBV18, the J call TRBJ2-2; 7 bases match TRBD2. The clonotype was recovered from a female donor in good health, enrolled as a control in a pregnancy study. Sequenced here: CD4+ T cells from peripheral blood mononuclear cells, sampled in the third trimester of pregnancy. CDR3 DNA: TGTGCCAGCTCACCACCCGCGCGGGGGAATGGCGGGGAGCTGTTTTTT. It codes for CASSPPARGNGGELFF.